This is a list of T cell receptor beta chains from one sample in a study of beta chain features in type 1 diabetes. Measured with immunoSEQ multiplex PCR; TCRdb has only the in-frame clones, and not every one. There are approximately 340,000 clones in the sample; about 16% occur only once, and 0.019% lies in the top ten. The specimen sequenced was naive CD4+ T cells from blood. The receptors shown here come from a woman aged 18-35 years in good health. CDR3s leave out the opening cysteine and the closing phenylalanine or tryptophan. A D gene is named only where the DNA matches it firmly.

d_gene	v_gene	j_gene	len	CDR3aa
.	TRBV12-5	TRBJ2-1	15	ASGLVYGQIPYNEQF
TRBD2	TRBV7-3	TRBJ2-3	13	ASSLGTSETDTQY
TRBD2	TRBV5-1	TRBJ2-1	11	ASSPGGLGEQF
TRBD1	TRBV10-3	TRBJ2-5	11	ATGQGILETQY
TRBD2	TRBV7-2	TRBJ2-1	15	ASSPDQLARRSNEQF
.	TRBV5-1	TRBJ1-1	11	ASSRDKNTEAF
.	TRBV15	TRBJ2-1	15	ATSRDRVAQAYNEQF
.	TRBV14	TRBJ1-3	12	TSSLGHGPNTIY
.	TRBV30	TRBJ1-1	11	AWNEQGNTEAF
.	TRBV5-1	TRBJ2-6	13	ASSLTSSGANVLT